The rows below give T cell receptor beta chains drawn from one sample of a study of blood T cell repertoires in COVID-19. The table came from immunoSEQ multiplex PCR; TCRdb's copy has only in-frame clones and leaves some out. This sample has about 220,000 clones, with about 80% found just once. Sequenced: peripheral blood. These receptor sequences come from a woman aged 55-70 years with acute or convalescent COVID-19. Both conserved end residues are part of each CDR3. Each record gives: J gene, clone size, D gene, V gene, CDR3 protein, CDR3 DNA. The D gene is left open where the match is weak. Clone size is stated in some rows and not others, as once, few, many or a class when expanded.

j_call: TRBJ1-3
clone_size: NA
d_call: NA
v_call: TRBV23-1
cdr3_aa: CASSQMEGYSGNTIYF
cdr3_nt: TGCGCCAGCAGTCAGATGGAGGGATACTCTGGAAACACCATATATTTT

j_call: TRBJ1-2
clone_size: NA
d_call: NA
v_call: TRBV30
cdr3_aa: CAWTLGASGYTF
cdr3_nt: TGTGCCTGGACTCTGGGGGCCAGTGGCTACACCTTC

j_call: TRBJ2-7
clone_size: NA
d_call: NA
v_call: TRBV6-2/TRBV6-3
cdr3_aa: CASSYSALYEQYF
cdr3_nt: TGTGCCAGCAGTTACTCTGCGCTTTACGAGCAGTACTTC

j_call: TRBJ1-2
clone_size: NA
d_call: TRBD1
v_call: TRBV28
cdr3_aa: CASSSPPGQGSYNYGYTF
cdr3_nt: TGTGCCAGCAGTTCCCCTCCGGGACAGGGGTCTTATAACTATGGCTACACCTTC

j_call: TRBJ1-1
clone_size: once
d_call: NA
v_call: TRBV5-1
cdr3_aa: CASSLDGTYTEAFF
cdr3_nt: TGCGCCAGCAGCTTGGACGGGACTTACACTGAAGCTTTCTTT

j_call: TRBJ1-2
clone_size: NA
d_call: NA
v_call: TRBV5-4
cdr3_aa: CASSWATGSSNYGYTF
cdr3_nt: TGTGCCAGCAGCTGGGCAACAGGGTCTTCTAACTATGGCTACACCTTC

j_call: TRBJ1-4
clone_size: NA
d_call: TRBD1
v_call: TRBV5-1
cdr3_aa: CASSLAPGQGAEKLFF
cdr3_nt: TGCGCCAGCAGCTTGGCCCCGGGACAGGGGGCGGAAAAACTGTTTTTT

j_call: TRBJ2-7
clone_size: NA
d_call: NA
v_call: TRBV27
cdr3_aa: CASSLVGGEQYF
cdr3_nt: TGTGCCAGCAGTTTAGTCGGGGGCGAGCAGTACTTC

j_call: TRBJ1-1
clone_size: few
d_call: TRBD1
v_call: TRBV6-6
cdr3_aa: CASSYPSRGDTEAFF
cdr3_nt: TGTGCCAGCAGTTACCCCTCCAGGGGGGACACTGAAGCTTTCTTT

j_call: TRBJ1-1
clone_size: NA
d_call: NA
v_call: TRBV7-2
cdr3_aa: CASTPAGGYTEAFF
cdr3_nt: TGTGCCAGCACCCCCGCGGGAGGATACACTGAAGCTTTCTTT

j_call: TRBJ1-2
clone_size: NA
d_call: NA
v_call: TRBV30
cdr3_aa: CAAEGDKVIGGYTF
cdr3_nt: TGTGCCGCGGAAGGGGATAAAGTCATAGGTGGCTACACCTTC

j_call: TRBJ2-3
clone_size: NA
d_call: NA
v_call: TRBV5-1
cdr3_aa: CASTDSDTQYF
cdr3_nt: TGCGCCAGCACCGACTCAGATACGCAGTATTTT

j_call: TRBJ2-5
clone_size: NA
d_call: TRBD2
v_call: TRBV3-1/TRBV3-2
cdr3_aa: CASSQDLGGLAGRGGNRKTQYF
cdr3_nt: TGTGCCAGCAGCCAAGATCTTGGGGGACTAGCGGGCCGGGGAGGGAATCGAAAGACCCAGTACTTC

j_call: TRBJ2-7
clone_size: NA
d_call: TRBD1
v_call: TRBV11-1
cdr3_aa: CASSSDRTFYEQYF
cdr3_nt: TGTGCCAGCAGCTCGGACAGGACCTTTTACGAGCAGTACTTC

j_call: TRBJ1-2
clone_size: NA
d_call: TRBD1
v_call: TRBV5-1
cdr3_aa: CASSLAGTGAEYYGYTF
cdr3_nt: TGCGCCAGCAGCTTGGCAGGGACAGGGGCCGAGTACTATGGCTACACCTTC

j_call: TRBJ1-2
clone_size: NA
d_call: TRBD1
v_call: TRBV6-5
cdr3_aa: CASNLQGAGGYTF
cdr3_nt: TGTGCCAGCAACTTACAGGGGGCGGGTGGCTACACCTTC

j_call: TRBJ2-5
clone_size: once
d_call: NA
v_call: TRBV5-1
cdr3_aa: CASSLAASPSQETQYF
cdr3_nt: TGCGCCAGCAGCCTGGCTGCTTCCCCCAGCCAAGAGACCCAGTACTTC

j_call: TRBJ1-1
clone_size: NA
d_call: NA
v_call: TRBV29-1
cdr3_aa: CSVSWGLAEAFF
cdr3_nt: TGCAGCGTTTCTTGGGGGCTGGCTGAAGCTTTCTTT

j_call: TRBJ2-6
clone_size: NA
d_call: NA
v_call: TRBV5-1
cdr3_aa: CASSLAGALTGSGANVLTF
cdr3_nt: TGCGCCAGCAGCTTGGCCGGAGCTTTGACGGGCTCTGGGGCCAACGTCCTGACTTTC

j_call: TRBJ2-1
clone_size: NA
d_call: TRBD2
v_call: TRBV7-2
cdr3_aa: CASSSSGGAYNEQFF
cdr3_nt: TGTGCCAGCAGCTCTAGCGGGGGGGCCTACAATGAGCAGTTCTTC

j_call: TRBJ2-4
clone_size: NA
d_call: NA
v_call: TRBV5-4
cdr3_aa: CASSLATGSLIQNIQYF
cdr3_nt: TGTGCCAGCAGCTTGGCCACGGGTTCGTTGATCCAAAACATTCAGTACTTC

j_call: TRBJ2-5
clone_size: NA
d_call: NA
v_call: TRBV5-1
cdr3_aa: CASSEEGYQETQYF
cdr3_nt: TGCGCCAGCAGTGAGGAGGGCTATCAAGAGACCCAGTACTTC

j_call: TRBJ1-2
clone_size: NA
d_call: NA
v_call: TRBV27
cdr3_aa: CASSRLGRGRNYGYTF
cdr3_nt: TGTGCCAGCAGCCGTCTTGGCAGGGGAAGGAACTATGGCTACACCTTC

j_call: TRBJ2-7
clone_size: NA
d_call: TRBD1
v_call: TRBV19
cdr3_aa: CASSSSQGVYEQYF
cdr3_nt: TGTGCCAGTAGTTCCTCACAGGGGGTCTACGAGCAGTACTTC

j_call: TRBJ1-2
clone_size: NA
d_call: NA
v_call: TRBV7-2
cdr3_aa: CASSLRAREGYTF
cdr3_nt: TGTGCCAGCAGCTTAAGAGCACGGGAAGGCTACACCTTC

j_call: TRBJ1-2
clone_size: once
d_call: TRBD1
v_call: TRBV6-5
cdr3_aa: CASSSLGQGSYGYTF
cdr3_nt: TGTGCCAGCAGTTCCTTGGGACAGGGCTCCTATGGCTACACCTTC

j_call: TRBJ1-2
clone_size: NA
d_call: TRBD1
v_call: TRBV5-6
cdr3_aa: CASRYWTGQGYTF
cdr3_nt: TGTGCCAGCAGGTACTGGACAGGGCAAGGCTACACCTTC

j_call: TRBJ1-6
clone_size: NA
d_call: TRBD1
v_call: TRBV19
cdr3_aa: CATRDRAYGSPLHF
cdr3_nt: TGTGCCACTCGGGACAGGGCATATGGTTCACCCCTCCACTTT

j_call: TRBJ1-5
clone_size: NA
d_call: NA
v_call: TRBV6-5
cdr3_aa: CASREWGVVPQHF
cdr3_nt: TGTGCCAGCAGGGAGTGGGGGGTGGTTCCCCAGCATTTT

j_call: TRBJ1-2
clone_size: NA
d_call: TRBD1
v_call: TRBV6-5
cdr3_aa: CASTPGQQPYGYTF
cdr3_nt: TGTGCCAGCACCCCGGGACAGCAACCCTATGGCTACACCTTC

j_call: TRBJ1-2
clone_size: NA
d_call: NA
v_call: TRBV5-8
cdr3_aa: CASSWQGNYGYTF
cdr3_nt: TGTGCCAGCAGCTGGCAGGGGAACTATGGCTACACCTTC

j_call: TRBJ1-5
clone_size: NA
d_call: TRBD1
v_call: TRBV27
cdr3_aa: CASRGTGGYVQPQHF
cdr3_nt: TGTGCCAGCCGAGGGACAGGGGGGTATGTTCAGCCCCAGCATTTT

j_call: TRBJ2-5
clone_size: NA
d_call: TRBD2
v_call: TRBV9
cdr3_aa: CASSVAAGSIGTQYF
cdr3_nt: TGTGCCAGCAGCGTAGCAGCGGGGAGTATCGGGACCCAGTACTTC

j_call: TRBJ2-5
clone_size: NA
d_call: TRBD2
v_call: TRBV30
cdr3_aa: CAWSPTAGGETQYF
cdr3_nt: TGTGCCTGGAGCCCGACAGCGGGGGGAGAGACCCAGTACTTC

j_call: TRBJ1-1
clone_size: NA
d_call: NA
v_call: TRBV10-3
cdr3_aa: CAISPPGGGNTEAFF
cdr3_nt: TGTGCCATCAGTCCCCCGGGGGGTGGTAACACTGAAGCTTTCTTT

j_call: TRBJ2-7
clone_size: NA
d_call: TRBD1
v_call: TRBV14
cdr3_aa: CASSRPGQGGYEQYF
cdr3_nt: TGTGCCAGCAGCCGCCCGGGACAGGGAGGATACGAGCAGTACTTC

j_call: TRBJ1-1
clone_size: NA
d_call: NA
v_call: TRBV5-1
cdr3_aa: CASRAANTEAFF
cdr3_nt: TGCGCCAGCAGGGCCGCGAACACTGAAGCTTTCTTT

j_call: TRBJ2-7
clone_size: NA
d_call: TRBD1
v_call: TRBV28
cdr3_aa: CASRPGQGYEQYF
cdr3_nt: TGTGCCAGCAGACCGGGACAGGGCTACGAGCAGTACTTC

j_call: TRBJ1-1
clone_size: NA
d_call: NA
v_call: TRBV5-1
cdr3_aa: CASSSLGTGRRNTEAFF
cdr3_nt: TGCGCCAGCAGCTCCCTTGGTACGGGAAGACGGAACACTGAAGCTTTCTTT

j_call: TRBJ2-1
clone_size: NA
d_call: TRBD2
v_call: TRBV5-3
cdr3_aa: CARSPRLAGGPSSYNEQFF
cdr3_nt: TGTGCCAGAAGCCCCAGACTAGCGGGGGGCCCGAGCTCCTACAATGAGCAGTTCTTC

j_call: TRBJ2-1
clone_size: NA
d_call: TRBD2
v_call: TRBV2
cdr3_aa: CASSPLAGGLMSNEQFF
cdr3_nt: TGTGCCAGCAGTCCACTAGCGGGGGGCTTAATGAGCAATGAGCAGTTCTTC

j_call: TRBJ1-1
clone_size: NA
d_call: NA
v_call: TRBV5-1
cdr3_aa: CASSLIPAQGAEAFF
cdr3_nt: TGCGCCAGCAGCTTAATTCCGGCGCAGGGCGCTGAAGCTTTCTTT

j_call: TRBJ2-3
clone_size: NA
d_call: NA
v_call: TRBV3-1/TRBV3-2
cdr3_aa: CASSQTNRVGVTDTQYF
cdr3_nt: TGTGCCAGCAGCCAAACTAACAGGGTGGGGGTCACAGATACGCAGTATTTT

j_call: TRBJ2-5
clone_size: once
d_call: TRBD1
v_call: TRBV28
cdr3_aa: CASSKPRDRVDETQYF
cdr3_nt: TGTGCCAGCAGCAAGCCCCGGGACAGGGTGGACGAGACCCAGTACTTC

j_call: TRBJ1-3
clone_size: NA
d_call: TRBD1
v_call: TRBV9
cdr3_aa: CASSVDRGGNTIYF
cdr3_nt: TGTGCCAGCAGCGTAGACAGGGGCGGAAACACCATATATTTT

j_call: TRBJ2-1
clone_size: NA
d_call: NA
v_call: TRBV5-1
cdr3_aa: CAGSLENRAFSYNEQFF
cdr3_nt: TGCGCCGGCAGCTTGGAAAACAGGGCTTTCTCCTACAATGAGCAGTTCTTC

j_call: TRBJ1-2
clone_size: NA
d_call: TRBD1
v_call: TRBV5-4
cdr3_aa: CASSKGQSSNYGYTF
cdr3_nt: TGTGCCAGCAGCAAGGGACAGAGTTCTAACTATGGCTACACCTTC

j_call: TRBJ2-7
clone_size: NA
d_call: TRBD1
v_call: TRBV5-5
cdr3_aa: CASSPSPGQGYEQYF
cdr3_nt: TGTGCCAGCAGCCCATCCCCGGGACAGGGCTACGAGCAGTACTTC